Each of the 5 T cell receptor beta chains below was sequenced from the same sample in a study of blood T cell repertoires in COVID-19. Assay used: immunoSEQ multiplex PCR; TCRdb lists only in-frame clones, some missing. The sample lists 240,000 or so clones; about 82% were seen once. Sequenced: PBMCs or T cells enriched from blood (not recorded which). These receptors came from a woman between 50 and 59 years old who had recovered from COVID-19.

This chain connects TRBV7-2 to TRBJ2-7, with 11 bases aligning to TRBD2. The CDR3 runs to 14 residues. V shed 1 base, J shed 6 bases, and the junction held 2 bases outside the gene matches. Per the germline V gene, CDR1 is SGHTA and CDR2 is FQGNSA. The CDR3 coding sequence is TGTGCCAGCAGCTTAGTCCTAGCGGGAGGCGAGCAGTACTTC. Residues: CASSLVLAGGEQYF.

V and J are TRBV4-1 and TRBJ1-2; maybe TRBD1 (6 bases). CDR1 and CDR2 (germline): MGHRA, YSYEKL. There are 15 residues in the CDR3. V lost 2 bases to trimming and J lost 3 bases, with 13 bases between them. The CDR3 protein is CASSQRDTPDYGYTF. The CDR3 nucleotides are TGCGCCAGCAGCCAACGGGACACGCCAGACTATGGCTACACCTTC.

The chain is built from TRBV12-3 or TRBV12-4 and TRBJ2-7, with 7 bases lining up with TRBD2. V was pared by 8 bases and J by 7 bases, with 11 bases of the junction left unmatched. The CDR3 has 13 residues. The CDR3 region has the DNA TGTGCCAGCGCTCCCCAAGAGGGAGGGGAGCAGTACTTC. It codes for CASAPQEGGEQYF.

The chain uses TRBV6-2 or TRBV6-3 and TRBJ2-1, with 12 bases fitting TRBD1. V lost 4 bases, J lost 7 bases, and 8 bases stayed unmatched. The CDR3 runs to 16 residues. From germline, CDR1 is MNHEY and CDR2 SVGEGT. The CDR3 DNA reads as TGTGCCAGCAGTTCTCCCGGGACAGGGGGCCAGAATGAGCAGTTCTTC. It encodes CASSSPGTGGQNEQFF.

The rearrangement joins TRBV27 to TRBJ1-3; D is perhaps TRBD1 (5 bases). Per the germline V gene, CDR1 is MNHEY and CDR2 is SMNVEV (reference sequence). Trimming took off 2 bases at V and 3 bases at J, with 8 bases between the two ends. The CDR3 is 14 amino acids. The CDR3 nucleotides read TGTGCCAGCAGTTTACGGGGGAGTGGAAACACCATATATTTT. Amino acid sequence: CASSLRGSGNTIYF.